This T cell receptor (beta chain) derives from a study of brain metastases from non-small cell lung cancer. Notes on the study in general: T-cell clones appeared expanded in about 64% of brain metastases relative to matched primary tumors. TCR repertoires overlapped largely between brain metastases and matched primaries. Brain metastases had lower T-cell infiltration than primary tumors.

To note about this clone: Its specificity is not known. A read error may produce the germline difference seen at one junction end.

The assay was immunoSEQ multiplex PCR, and TCRdb's table has in-frame clones only and misses some. The data contain 1,000 to 1,500 clones, around 90% of them singletons. This CDR3 comprises 11 residues. Germline lookup yields CDR1 WSHSY and CDR2 SAAADI. The sample taken for sequencing was primary lung tumor tissue. J is TRBJ2-3 and V is TRBV10-2; TRBD2 might be the D (7 bases). This TCR derives from a donor aged 40 or over with non-small cell lung cancer. The CDR3 nucleotides are TGCGCCAGCAGAGGGGGGGATATGCAGTATTTT. This gives the protein CASRGGDMQYF.